This T cell receptor beta chain was observed in a study of shared clonotypes between healthy human individuals. On the study more broadly: Aged between 18 and 49, the donors were a couple of women and three men.

Approximately 30,000 T cell genomes (around 200 ng DNA) went into each sorted-subset replicate. The method was immunoSEQ multiplex PCR; TCRdb's version includes in-frame clones alone and lacks a portion of them. The table includes around 640,000 clones, about 96% detected once. General study results and limits: Rarefaction analysis demonstrated incomplete sorted-subset sequencing notwithstanding large depth.

This clone was detected only once. The antigen remains unidentified. As defined, naive CD8 cells were CD45RO-negative and positively selected for CCR7, with terminally differentiated effector memory CD45RA+ cells excluded. The material sequenced was naive CD8+ T cells sorted from blood. This TCR was sampled from a woman between 25 and 40 years old in good health.

The CDR3 DNA sequence: TGTGCCAGCACCTTACTAGCGGGTACCGCCAATGAGCAGTTCTTC. It yields the protein CASTLLAGTANEQFF. J is TRBJ2-1 and V is TRBV4-2; 9 bases are shared with TRBD2. This CDR3 is 15 amino acids long. Germline V gives CDR1 LGHNA, CDR2 YNFKEQ. The trim removed 7 bases at V and 6 bases at J, leaving 10 bases unmatched.